Listed here are 14 T cell receptor beta chains from one sample, sequenced in a study of blood T cell repertoires in COVID-19 (TCRdb year 2020). Library preparation used the immunoSEQ multiplex PCR assay. TCRdb limited this immuneACCESS table to in-frame rearrangements with V and J called. A share of clones is missing; checked studies link under half to unresolved V genes, and the rest is unexplained. The table for this sample lists around 160,000 clones; approximately 93% of them were counted only once. The ten top clones hold 1.5% to 2.5% of the sample. The sequencing input was peripheral blood. The origin of the receptors is a woman aged 55-75 years with COVID-19, enrolled during active disease.

The gene calls are TRBV10-3 and TRBJ1-2; 8 bases line up with TRBD1. This CDR3 is 14 amino acids long. V gave up 6 bases and J gave up 4 bases; unmatched junction bases: 7. The V gene's germline CDR1 is ENHRY and CDR2 SYGVKD. The CDR3 here is CAIRTDRGGYGYTF. CDR3 sequence (DNA): TGTGCCATCAGAACCGACAGGGGCGGCTATGGCTACACCTTC.

CDR3 sequence: CASSPTKNTGELFF. The CDR3 DNA reads as TGTGCCAGCAGCCCCACAAAGAACACCGGGGAGCTGTTTTTT. This chain uses TRBV7-3 with TRBJ2-2; D uncertain. Germline V gene data show CDR1 as SGHTA and CDR2 as FQGTGA. This CDR3 comprises 14 residues. V lost 5 bases and J lost 1, with 8 bases in between. The variable domain in full, completed from reference TRBV7-3 and TRBJ2-2, reads GAGVSQTPSNKVTEKGKYVELRCDPISGHTALYWYRQSLGQGPEFLIYFQGTGAADDSGLPNDRFFAVRPEGSVSTLKIQRTERGDSAVYLCASSPTKNTGELFFGEGSRLTVL.

V usage is TRBV7-2 and J usage is TRBJ1-4, with D possibly being TRBD1 (5 bases). Trimming took off 1 base at V and 8 bases at J, with 8 bases between the two ends. CDR3 length: 13 amino acids. The V gene's germline CDR1 is SGHTA and CDR2 FQGNSA. CDR3 sequence reads: CASSLGGGEKLFF. The DNA of the CDR3 is TGTGCCAGCAGCTTAGGCGGGGGAGAAAAACTGTTTTTT.

This chain connects TRBV19 to TRBJ2-3; 8 bases are shared with TRBD2. The CDR3 consists of 16 residues. Losses at the gene ends were 6 bases for V and 4 bases for J; bases not matched to a gene: 12. From germline, CDR1 is LNHDA and CDR2 SQIVND (reference sequence). The CDR3 loop reads CASRSPPGGRADTQYF. In DNA, the CDR3 is TGTGCCAGTAGGTCTCCCCCGGGGGGGCGGGCAGATACGCAGTATTTT.

The table lists this clone with a count of one. The genes are TRBV6-5 and TRBJ2-3; 8 bases are shared with TRBD2. From germline, CDR1 is MNHEY and CDR2 SVGAGI. This CDR3 comprises 13 residues. J was trimmed by 9 bases and V by 7 bases; bases with no gene match: 9. CDR3 sequence reads: CASTGGAKDTQYF. The CDR3 DNA reads as TGTGCCAGCACGGGGGGGGCGAAAGACACGCAGTATTTT.

The chain combines TRBV7-9 with TRBJ2-4; D perhaps matches TRBD1 (7 bases). Germline V gene lookup returns CDR1 SEHNR and CDR2 FQNEAQ (reference sequence). Trimming shortened V by 5 bases and J by 3 bases, and 14 bases separated the two germline ends. The CDR3 is 15 amino acids. CDR3 residues: CASSLPRGDKNIQYF. DNA of the CDR3: TGTGCCAGCAGCCTACCCAGGGGGGACAAAAACATTCAGTACTTC. The full variable domain, with the rest looked up from reference TRBV7-9 and TRBJ2-4, is DTGVSQNPRHKITKRGQNVTFRCDPISEHNRLYWYRQTLGQGPEFLTYFQNEAQLEKSRLLSDRFSAERPKGSFSTLEIQRTEQGDSAMYLCASSLPRGDKNIQYFGAGTRLSVL.

This clone was observed once. The chain joins TRBV20-1 to TRBJ1-1; D remains ambiguous. This CDR3 region has 11 residues. Germline V gene lookup returns CDR1 DFQATT and CDR2 SNEGSKA (reference sequence). V was pared by 4 bases and J by 11 bases, with 14 bases between. CDR3 in amino acids: CSATPRGNAFF. The CDR3 DNA sequence: TGCAGTGCTACCCCCAGAGGCAACGCTTTCTTT.

This rearrangement joins TRBV19 to TRBJ1-6; 8 bases are a match to TRBD1. CDR1 LNHDA and CDR2 SQIVND come from the germline V gene (reference sequence). The CDR3 covers 15 residues. The J segment lost 7 bases and the V segment lost 4 bases, leaving 6 bases of the junction unmatched. CDR3 sequence: CASSTRSGGNSPLHF. CDR3 nucleotide sequence: TGTGCCAGTAGTACCAGGTCAGGGGGCAATTCACCCCTCCACTTT.

V is TRBV21-1 and J is TRBJ1-4; the table's D call of TRBD1 was not tested on the DNA. TRBV21-1 is listed as a pseudogene. This CDR3 contains 22 residues. The CDR3 DNA reads TGTGCCAGCAGCAAGGAAATCTGGGACAGGGGGCGGATCCTTTATCCTTTAGAAAAACTGTTTTTT. This sequence encodes CASSKEIWDRGRILYPLEKLFF.

The gene calls are TRBV19 and TRBJ2-1, with 8 bases lining up with TRBD2. From germline, CDR1 is LNHDA and CDR2 SQIVND (reference sequence). This CDR3 contains 15 residues. The ends lost 7 bases at V and 0 bases at J; junction bases unmatched: 5. The CDR3 spells CASTQRGFSYNEQFF. CDR3 sequence (DNA): TGTGCCAGTACCCAGCGGGGGTTCTCCTACAATGAGCAGTTCTTC.

The rearrangement uses TRBV21-1 and TRBJ2-7; TRBD1 is the table's D call and was not checked against the DNA. TRBV21-1 is noted as a pseudogene. The CDR3 contains 19 residues. CDR3 nucleotide sequence: TGTGCCAGCAGAAAACGACGCCCCGTCAGAGGGGACAGCCACTACGAGCAGTACTTC. Translated: CASRKRRPVRGDSHYEQYF.

The chain joins TRBV5-1 to TRBJ2-3; perhaps TRBD2 as D (7 bases). This CDR3 has 18 residues. V lost 0 bases and J lost 2, with 19 bases in between. Germline V lookup: CDR1 SGHRS, CDR2 YFSETQ. The CDR3 here is CASSLAEYAGAPTDTQYF. Here the CDR3 DNA reads TGCGCCAGCAGCTTGGCCGAATATGCGGGGGCCCCCACAGATACGCAGTATTTT.

The chain links TRBV7-2 to TRBJ2-1, with D perhaps TRBD2 (7 bases). Germline CDR1 reads SGHTA; CDR2 reads FQGNSA. Trimming removed 3 bases from V and 4 bases from J, with 16 bases in between. The CDR3 is 16 amino acids. CDR3 nucleotide sequence: TGTGCCAGCAGCTTTGCTCGGGGGGCCGGATACAATGAGCAGTTCTTC. Translated, it gives CASSFARGAGYNEQFF.

The chain carries TRBV14 and TRBJ2-5; 9 nucleotides agree with TRBD1. The trim removed 1 base at V and 5 bases at J, leaving 8 bases unmatched. The CDR3 extends over 16 amino acids. Germline assignment: CDR1 SGHDN and CDR2 FVKESK. CDR3 region: CASSQGGQGGWETQYF. CDR3 in DNA: TGTGCCAGCAGCCAAGGGGGACAGGGCGGATGGGAGACCCAGTACTTC. The variable domain in full, with the rest retrieved from reference TRBV14 and TRBJ2-5, is EAGVTQFPSHSVIEKGQTVTLRCDPISGHDNLYWYRRVMGKEIKFLLHFVKESKQDESGMPNNRFLAERTGGTYSTLKVQPAELEDSGVYFCASSQGGQGGWETQYFGPGTRLLVL.